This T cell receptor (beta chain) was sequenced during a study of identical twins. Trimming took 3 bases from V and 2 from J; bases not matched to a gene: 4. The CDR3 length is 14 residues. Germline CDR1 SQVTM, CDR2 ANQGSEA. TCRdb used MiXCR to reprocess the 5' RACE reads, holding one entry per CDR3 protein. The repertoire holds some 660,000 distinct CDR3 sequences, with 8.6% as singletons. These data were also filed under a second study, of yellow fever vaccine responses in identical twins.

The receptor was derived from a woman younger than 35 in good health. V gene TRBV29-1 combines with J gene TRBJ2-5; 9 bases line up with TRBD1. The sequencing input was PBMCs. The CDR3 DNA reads TGCAGCGTTGATCCGGGACAGGGACAAGAGACCCAGTACTTC. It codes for CSVDPGQGQETQYF.